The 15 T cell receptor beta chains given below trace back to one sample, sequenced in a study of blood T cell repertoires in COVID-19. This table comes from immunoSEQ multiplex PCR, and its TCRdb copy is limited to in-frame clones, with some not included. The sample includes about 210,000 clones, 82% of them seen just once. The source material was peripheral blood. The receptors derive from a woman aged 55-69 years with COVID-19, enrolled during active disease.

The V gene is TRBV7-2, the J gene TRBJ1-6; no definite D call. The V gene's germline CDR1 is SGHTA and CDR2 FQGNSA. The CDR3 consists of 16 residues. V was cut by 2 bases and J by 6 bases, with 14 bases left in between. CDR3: CASSLFQARSNSPLHF. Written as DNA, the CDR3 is TGTGCCAGCAGCTTATTTCAAGCTAGATCTAATTCACCCCTCCACTTT.

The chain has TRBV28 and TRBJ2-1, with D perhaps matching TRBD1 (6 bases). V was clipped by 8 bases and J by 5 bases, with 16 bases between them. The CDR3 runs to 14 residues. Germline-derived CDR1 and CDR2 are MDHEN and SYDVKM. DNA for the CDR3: TGTGCCAGCGCACCCGGGACACTAGACAATGAGCAGTTCTTC. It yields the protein CASAPGTLDNEQFF.

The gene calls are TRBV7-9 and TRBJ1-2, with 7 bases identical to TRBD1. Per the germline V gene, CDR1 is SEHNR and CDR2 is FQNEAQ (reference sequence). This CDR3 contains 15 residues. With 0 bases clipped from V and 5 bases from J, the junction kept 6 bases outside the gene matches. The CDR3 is CASSLASGGPYGYTF. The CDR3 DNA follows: TGTGCCAGCAGCTTAGCCTCAGGGGGGCCTTATGGCTACACCTTC.

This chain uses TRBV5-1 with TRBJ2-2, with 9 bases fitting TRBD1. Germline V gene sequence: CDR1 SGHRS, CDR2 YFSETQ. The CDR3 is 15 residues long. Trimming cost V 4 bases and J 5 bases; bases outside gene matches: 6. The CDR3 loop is CASSPGTGRTGELFF. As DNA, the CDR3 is TGCGCCAGCAGCCCTGGGACAGGGCGGACCGGGGAGCTGTTTTTT.

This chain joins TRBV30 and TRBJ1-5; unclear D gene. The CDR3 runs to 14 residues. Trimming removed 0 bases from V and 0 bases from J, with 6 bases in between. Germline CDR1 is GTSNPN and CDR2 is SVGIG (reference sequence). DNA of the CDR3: TGTGCCTGGAGTGTAGTCGGTAGCAATCAGCCCCAGCATTTT. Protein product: CAWSVVGSNQPQHF.

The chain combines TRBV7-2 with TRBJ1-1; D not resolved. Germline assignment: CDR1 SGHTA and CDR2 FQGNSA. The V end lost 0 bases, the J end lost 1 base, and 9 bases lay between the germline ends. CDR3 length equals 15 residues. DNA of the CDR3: TGTGCCAGCAGCTTAGCGGGCAGAGCGAACACTGAAGCTTTCTTT. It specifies CASSLAGRANTEAFF.

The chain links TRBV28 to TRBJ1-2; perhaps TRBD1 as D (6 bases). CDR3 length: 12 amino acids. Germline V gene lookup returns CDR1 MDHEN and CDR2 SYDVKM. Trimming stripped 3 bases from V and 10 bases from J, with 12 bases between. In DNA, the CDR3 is TGTGCCAGCAGTTTTCGGGGGGCGGACTACACCTTC. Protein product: CASSFRGADYTF.

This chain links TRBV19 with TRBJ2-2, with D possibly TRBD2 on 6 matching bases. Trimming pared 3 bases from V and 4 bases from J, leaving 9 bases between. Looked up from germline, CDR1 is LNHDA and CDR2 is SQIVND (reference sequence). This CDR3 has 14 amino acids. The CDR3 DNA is TGTGCCAGTAGTATGCTAGCGAGCACCGGGGAGCTGTTTTTT. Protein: CASSMLASTGELFF.

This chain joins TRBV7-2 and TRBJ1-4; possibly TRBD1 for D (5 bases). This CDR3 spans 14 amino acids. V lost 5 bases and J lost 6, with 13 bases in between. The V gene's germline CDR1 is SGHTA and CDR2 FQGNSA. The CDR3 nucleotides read TGTGCCAGCAGCCCCGGCGGAGGGGATGAAAAACTGTTTTTT. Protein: CASSPGGGDEKLFF. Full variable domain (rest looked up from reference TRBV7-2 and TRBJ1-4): GAGVSQSPSNKVTEKGKDVELRCDPISGHTALYWYRQSLGQGLEFLIYFQGNSAPDKSGLPSDRFSAERTGGSVSTLTIQRTQQEDSAVYLCASSPGGGDEKLFFGSGTQLSVL.

In nucleotides, the CDR3 is TGTGCCAGCAGTTTTGGCGGGGGGGCTGGGGAGCTGTTTTTT. Translated, it gives CASSFGGGAGELFF. The chain joins TRBV27 to TRBJ2-2; TRBD2 matches 9 bases. Per the germline V gene, CDR1 is MNHEY and CDR2 is SMNVEV (reference sequence). V dropped 3 bases and J dropped 8; count of bases not matched to a gene: 4. The CDR3 runs to 14 residues.

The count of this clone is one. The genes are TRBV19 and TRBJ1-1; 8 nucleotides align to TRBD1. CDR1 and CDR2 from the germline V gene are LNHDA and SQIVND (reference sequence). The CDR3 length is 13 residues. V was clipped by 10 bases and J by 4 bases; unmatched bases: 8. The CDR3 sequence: CATRDRLATEAFF. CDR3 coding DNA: TGTGCCACCCGGGACAGGTTGGCCACTGAAGCTTTCTTT.

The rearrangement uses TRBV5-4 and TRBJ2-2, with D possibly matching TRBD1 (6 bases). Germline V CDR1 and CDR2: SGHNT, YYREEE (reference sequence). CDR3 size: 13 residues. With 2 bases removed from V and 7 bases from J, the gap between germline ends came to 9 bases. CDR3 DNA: TGTGCCAGCAGCTTAGGACAGATCGGGGAGCTGTTTTTT. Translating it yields CASSLGQIGELFF.

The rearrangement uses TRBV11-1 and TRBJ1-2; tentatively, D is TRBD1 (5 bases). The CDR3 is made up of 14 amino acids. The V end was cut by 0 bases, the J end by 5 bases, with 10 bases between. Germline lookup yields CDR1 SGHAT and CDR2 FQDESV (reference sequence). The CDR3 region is CASSLARAGYGYTF. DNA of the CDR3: TGTGCCAGCAGCTTAGCTCGGGCAGGGTATGGCTACACCTTC.

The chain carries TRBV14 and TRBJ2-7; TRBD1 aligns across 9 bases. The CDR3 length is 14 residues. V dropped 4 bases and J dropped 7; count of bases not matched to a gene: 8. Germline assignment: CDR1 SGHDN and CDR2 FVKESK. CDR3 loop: CASSPRQGVREQYF. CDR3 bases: TGTGCCAGCAGCCCCCGACAGGGGGTGAGGGAGCAGTACTTC. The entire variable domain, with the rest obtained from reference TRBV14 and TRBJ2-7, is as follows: EAGVTQFPSHSVIEKGQTVTLRCDPISGHDNLYWYRRVMGKEIKFLLHFVKESKQDESGMPNNRFLAERTGGTYSTLKVQPAELEDSGVYFCASSPRQGVREQYFGPGTRLTVT.

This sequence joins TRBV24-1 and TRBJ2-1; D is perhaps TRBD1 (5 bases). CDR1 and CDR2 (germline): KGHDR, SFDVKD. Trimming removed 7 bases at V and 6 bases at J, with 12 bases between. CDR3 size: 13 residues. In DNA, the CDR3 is TGTGCCACCAGGGAACAGGCAACCAATGAGCAGTTCTTC. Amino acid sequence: CATREQATNEQFF.